One sample yielded the 18 T cell receptor beta chains listed below, sequenced in a study of blood T cell repertoires in COVID-19. Repertoires were generated with immunoSEQ multiplex PCR, while TCRdb's copy carries only in-frame clones and drops some. The sample holds approximately 200,000 clones; more than 80% are singletons and the top ten take approximately 1.8%. The sample was PBMCs or T cells enriched from blood (not recorded which). All receptors come from a man aged 55 to 70 who had recovered from COVID-19.

The chain combines TRBV7-9 with TRBJ1-4; D unresolved. Germline CDR1 reads SEHNR; CDR2 reads FQNEAQ (reference sequence). The CDR3 spans 11 residues. Trimming stripped 6 bases from V and 7 bases from J, with 6 bases between. The CDR3 loop reads CASRASEKLFF. The CDR3 coding sequence is TGTGCCAGCAGGGCCTCTGAAAAACTGTTTTTT.

The chain is built from TRBV4-1 and TRBJ1-1; 7 positions agree with TRBD1. There are 15 residues in the CDR3. Germline trimming cut 3 bases from V and 3 bases from J; bases unmatched to any gene: 7. The germline V gene has CDR1 MGHRA and CDR2 YSYEKL. The CDR3 is CASSHDDREDTEAFF. The CDR3 DNA is TGCGCCAGCAGCCACGATGACAGGGAGGACACTGAAGCTTTCTTT.

The gene calls are TRBV3-1 (or the pseudogene TRBV3-2) and TRBJ1-4; possible D gene TRBD1, 5 bases. The CDR3 has 16 residues. Per the germline V gene, CDR1 is LGHDT and CDR2 is YNNKEL (reference sequence). V was cut by 6 bases and J by 0 bases, with 14 bases left in between. This CDR3 is CASSTGAATTNEKLFF. CDR3 nucleotides: TGTGCCAGCAGTACAGGAGCCGCTACAACTAATGAAAAACTGTTTTTT.

In regard to this clone: At one of its ends the junction is not consistent with the germline gene, which may arise from a read error. This sequence joins TRBV6-7 and TRBJ2-7; TRBD2 agrees at 15 bases. TRBV6-7 is marked as an open reading frame, function uncertain. The CDR3 length is 17 residues. CDR3 amino acids: CASSDSGLAGGRHEQYF. The CDR3 nucleotides are TGTGCCAGCAGTGACTCTGGACTAGCGGGGGGGCGGCACGAGCAGTACTTC.

The rearrangement uses TRBV5-1 and TRBJ2-2, with 9 bases aligning to TRBD2. The J segment lost 5 bases and the V segment lost 3 bases, leaving 14 bases of the junction unmatched. Per the germline V gene, CDR1 is SGHRS and CDR2 is YFSETQ. The length of the CDR3 is 18 residues. CDR3 loop: CASSSSLRGGPWTGELFF. The CDR3 region has the DNA TGCGCCAGCAGCTCCTCTTTGCGGGGGGGCCCTTGGACCGGGGAGCTGTTTTTT.

The V gene is TRBV5-4, the J gene TRBJ2-1; 10 nucleotides match TRBD1. V lost 4 bases to trimming and J lost 6 bases; unmatched junction nucleotides: 7. Germline V gene lookup returns CDR1 SGHNT and CDR2 YYREEE (reference sequence). The CDR3 covers 15 residues. The CDR3 loop reads CASSQGQGWGNEQFF. CDR3 in DNA: TGTGCCAGCAGCCAGGGACAGGGGTGGGGCAATGAGCAGTTCTTC.

This chain connects TRBV5-4 to TRBJ2-2, with 9 bases matching TRBD1. Trimming at V came to 8 bases and at J to 2 bases, leaving 13 bases not matched to a gene. The CDR3 is made up of 17 amino acids. CDR1 SGHNT and CDR2 YYREEE come from the germline V gene (reference sequence). Here the CDR3 DNA reads TGTGCCAGTACTAAGGGGGGGACAGGGATTAACACCGGGGAGCTGTTTTTT. Its translation: CASTKGGTGINTGELFF.

V is TRBV10-2 and J is TRBJ1-6; weak D call: TRBD1 (6 bases). CDR1 WSHSY and CDR2 SAAADI come from the germline V gene. The CDR3 runs 14 residues. V lost 3 bases, J lost 7 bases, and 10 bases lay in between. The CDR3 protein is CASSDLTGNSPLHF. In nucleotides, the CDR3 is TGCGCCAGCAGTGACCTAACAGGGAATTCACCCCTCCACTTT.

This sequence joins TRBV19 and TRBJ1-4, with 8 positions matching TRBD1. The CDR3 runs to 16 residues. The trim removed 5 bases at V and 8 bases at J, leaving 13 bases unmatched. The germline V gene has CDR1 LNHDA and CDR2 SQIVND (reference sequence). CDR3 DNA: TGTGCCAGTAGTCCTCAGACAGGGGCGGAATGGGAAAAACTGTTTTTT. It is translated as CASSPQTGAEWEKLFF. Based on the CDR3 plus reference TRBV19 and TRBJ1-4, the full variable domain is DGGITQSPKYLFRKEGQNVTLSCEQNLNHDAMYWYRQDPGQGLRLIYYSQIVNDFQKGDIAEGYSVSREKKESFPLTVTSAQKNPTAFYLCASSPQTGAEWEKLFFGSGTQLSVL.

This clone appeared once. The CDR3 DNA follows: TGTGCCAGCAGCCAGTCCCGGGTACACACCGGGGAGCTGTTTTTT. Its protein is CASSQSRVHTGELFF. The chain recombines TRBV14 with TRBJ2-2; D not resolved. Germline CDR1 reads SGHDN; CDR2 reads FVKESK. The CDR3 contains 15 residues. V was clipped by 3 bases and J by 3 bases, with 11 bases between them.

V gene TRBV2 combines with J gene TRBJ1-1, with 8 bases that match TRBD1. Per germline, CDR1 SNHLY and CDR2 FYNNEI. The CDR3 covers 14 residues. The ends lost 6 bases at V and 5 bases at J; junction bases unmatched: 8. CDR3 nucleotide sequence: TGTGCCAGCAGGGGACAGGCTCAGGGGACTGAAGCTTTCTTT. This sequence encodes CASRGQAQGTEAFF. The variable domain in full, with the rest retrieved from reference TRBV2 and TRBJ1-1, is EPEVTQTPSHQVTQMGQEVILRCVPISNHLYFYWYRQILGQKVEFLVSFYNNEISEKSEIFDDQFSVERPDGSNFTLKIRSTKLEDSAMYFCASRGQAQGTEAFFGQGTRLTVV.

The gene calls are TRBV24-1 and TRBJ2-7; the match to TRBD2 covers 8 bases. The CDR3 covers 15 residues. V lost 4 bases to trimming and J lost 6 bases; unmatched junction nucleotides: 10. Per germline, CDR1 KGHDR and CDR2 SFDVKD. Written as DNA, the CDR3 is TGTGCCACCAGTGAAACTGGGACTAGTTCTTCCGAGCAGTACTTC. It translates to CATSETGTSSSEQYF.

V is TRBV11-1 and J is TRBJ1-1, with D uncertain. The CDR3 is 14 residues long. Trimming removed 1 base from V and 0 bases from J, with 6 bases in between. Germline V gives CDR1 SGHAT, CDR2 FQDESV (reference sequence). The CDR3 reads CASSLGVVNTEAFF. CDR3 nucleotides: TGTGCCAGCAGCTTAGGTGTCGTGAACACTGAAGCTTTCTTT. Full variable domain (missing parts from reference TRBV11-1 and TRBJ1-1): EAEVAQSPRYKITEKSQAVAFWCDPISGHATLYWYRQILGQGPELLVQFQDESVVDDSQLPKDRFSAERLKGVDSTLKIQPAELGDSAMYLCASSLGVVNTEAFFGQGTRLTVV.

This clone was found once. Other DNA sequences in this sample translate to the same CDR3. The chain combines TRBV27 with TRBJ1-3; D gene ambiguous. V was clipped by 1 base and J by 0 bases, with 4 bases between them. CDR3 size: 14 residues. Germline CDR1 reads MNHEY; CDR2 reads SMNVEV (reference sequence). CDR3 protein: CASSLYSSGNTIYF. DNA of the CDR3: TGTGCCAGCAGTTTATACTCCTCTGGAAACACCATATATTTT.

The chain has TRBV10-3 and TRBJ1-4, with 7 bases that match TRBD1. The CDR3 consists of 20 residues. CDR1 and CDR2 (germline): ENHRY, SYGVKD. V trimming: 3 bases; J trimming: 0 bases; junction bases outside the gene matches: 16. CDR3 loop: CAISETGTADKPATNEKLFF. As DNA, the CDR3 is TGTGCCATCAGTGAAACCGGGACAGCCGACAAACCAGCAACTAATGAAAAACTGTTTTTT.

The gene calls are TRBV12-3 or TRBV12-4 and TRBJ1-1; TRBD1 aligns across 9 bases. The CDR3 loop spans 13 amino acids. The J segment lost 5 bases and the V segment lost 5 bases, leaving 3 bases of the junction unmatched. The CDR3 coding sequence is TGTGCCAGCAGTATGACAGGGGGGACTGAAGCTTTCTTT. Translating gives CASSMTGGTEAFF.

V usage is TRBV18 and J usage is TRBJ1-4; 8 positions match TRBD1. Per the germline V gene, CDR1 is KGHSH and CDR2 is LQKENI. The CDR3 has 14 amino acids. J was trimmed by 5 bases and V by 3 bases; bases with no gene match: 2. The CDR3 loop is CASSPDRGNEKLFF. The CDR3, as DNA: TGTGCCAGCTCACCCGACAGGGGAAATGAAAAACTGTTTTTT.

This chain connects TRBV5-4 to TRBJ2-7; a weak D match, TRBD2 (5 bases). This CDR3 has 16 amino acids. Germline V gives CDR1 SGHNT, CDR2 YYREEE (reference sequence). V was trimmed by 3 bases and J by 0 bases, leaving 16 bases between them. CDR3 amino acids: CASSYGLNEGSYEQYF. The CDR3 DNA is TGTGCCAGCAGCTATGGCCTTAACGAGGGCTCCTACGAGCAGTACTTC.